Below are 3 T cell receptor beta chains sequenced from a single sample in a study of cytomegalovirus exposure and HLA in healthy donors. PCR was performed using 60 Vbeta and 13 Jbeta primers. Sequencing used immunoSEQ multiplex PCR; TCRdb keeps in-frame clones, though not all of them. The sample lists 210,000 or so clones; 80% to 90% were seen once. The sample consisted of PBMCs. The receptors stem from a girl under 10 years old in good health and CMV-seronegative.

The chain employs TRBV4-1 and TRBJ2-3; 9 nucleotides line up with TRBD2. CDR3 size: 18 residues. V dropped 2 bases and J dropped 1; count of bases not matched to a gene: 10. From germline, CDR1 is MGHRA and CDR2 YSYEKL. The CDR3 sequence is CASSQHLGASGGTDTQYF. The CDR3 DNA follows: TGCGCCAGCAGCCAACACCTGGGGGCTAGCGGGGGCACAGATACGCAGTATTTT.

The chain has TRBV29-1 and TRBJ1-2; no reliable D call. This CDR3 region has 14 residues. Trimming removed 8 bases from V and 5 bases from J, with 21 bases in between. From germline, CDR1 is SQVTM and CDR2 ANQGSEA. CDR3 protein: CSTTNSPNYYGYTF. The CDR3 nucleotides read TGCAGCACAACCAATTCGCCAAACTATTATGGCTACACCTTC. The full variable domain, its missing parts supplied by reference TRBV29-1 and TRBJ1-2, is SAVISQKPSRDICQRGTSLTIQCQVDSQVTMMFWYRQQPGQSLTLIATANQGSEATYESGFVIDKFPISRPNLTFSTLTVSNMSPEDSSIYLCSTTNSPNYYGYTFGSGTRLTVV.

The chain combines TRBV5-1 with TRBJ2-5; D remains ambiguous. The V end was cut by 4 bases, the J end by 3 bases, with 13 bases between. CDR3 length: 14 residues. The germline V gene has CDR1 SGHRS and CDR2 YFSETQ. The CDR3 region is CASSEKPLKETQYF. The CDR3, as DNA: TGCGCCAGCAGCGAAAAGCCTTTGAAAGAGACCCAGTACTTC. Based on the CDR3 plus reference TRBV5-1 and TRBJ2-5, the full variable domain is KAGVTQTPRYLIKTRGQQVTLSCSPISGHRSVSWYQQTPGQGLQFLFEYFSETQRNKGNFPGRFSGRQFSNSRSEMNVSTLELGDSALYLCASSEKPLKETQYFGPGTRLLVL.